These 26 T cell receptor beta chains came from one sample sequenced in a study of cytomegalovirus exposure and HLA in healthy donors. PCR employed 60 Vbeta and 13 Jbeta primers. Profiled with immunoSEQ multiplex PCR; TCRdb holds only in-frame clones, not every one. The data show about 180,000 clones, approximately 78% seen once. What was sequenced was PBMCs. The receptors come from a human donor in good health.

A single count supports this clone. CDR3 loop: CAIKVVQTGGSSYNEQFF. In DNA form, the CDR3 reads TGTGCCATCAAGGTCGTTCAGACAGGGGGGAGCTCCTACAATGAGCAGTTCTTC. V usage is TRBV10-3 and J usage is TRBJ2-1, with TRBD1 identical over 9 bases. CDR1 is ENHRY, CDR2 SYGVKD, per germline. The junction had 13 bases not matched to a gene; V was cut back by 7 bases and J by 0 bases. The CDR3 extends over 18 amino acids.

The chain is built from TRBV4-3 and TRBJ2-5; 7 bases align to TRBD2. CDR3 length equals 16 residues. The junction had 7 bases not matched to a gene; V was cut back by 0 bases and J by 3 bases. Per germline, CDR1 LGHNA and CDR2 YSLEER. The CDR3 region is CASSQDRASGEETQYF. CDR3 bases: TGCGCCAGCAGCCAAGACCGGGCTAGCGGTGAAGAGACCCAGTACTTC.

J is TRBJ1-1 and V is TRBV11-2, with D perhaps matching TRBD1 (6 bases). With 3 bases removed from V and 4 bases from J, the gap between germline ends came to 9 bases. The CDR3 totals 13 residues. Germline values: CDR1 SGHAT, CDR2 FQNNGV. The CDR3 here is CASSFQGLTEAFF. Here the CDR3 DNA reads TGTGCCAGCAGCTTCCAGGGGCTCACTGAAGCTTTCTTT.

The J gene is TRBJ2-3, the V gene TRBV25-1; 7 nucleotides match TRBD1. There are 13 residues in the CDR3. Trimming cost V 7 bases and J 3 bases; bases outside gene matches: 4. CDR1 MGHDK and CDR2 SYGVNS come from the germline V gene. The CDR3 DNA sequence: TGTGCCAGCATAAGGACAGGAACAGATACGCAGTATTTT. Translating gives CASIRTGTDTQYF.

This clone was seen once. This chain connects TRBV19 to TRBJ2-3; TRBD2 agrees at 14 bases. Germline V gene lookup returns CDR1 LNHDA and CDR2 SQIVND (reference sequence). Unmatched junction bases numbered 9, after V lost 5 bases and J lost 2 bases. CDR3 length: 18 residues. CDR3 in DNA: TGTGCCAGTAGTTCCCCGACTAGCGGGGGGGCCCCCACAGATACGCAGTATTTT. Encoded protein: CASSSPTSGGAPTDTQYF.

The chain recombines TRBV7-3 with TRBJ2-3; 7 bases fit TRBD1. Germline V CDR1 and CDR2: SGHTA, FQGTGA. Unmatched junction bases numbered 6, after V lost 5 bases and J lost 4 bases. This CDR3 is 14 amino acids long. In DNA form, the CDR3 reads TGTGCCAGCAGCACACAGGGGTGGGCAGATACGCAGTATTTT. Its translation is CASSTQGWADTQYF.

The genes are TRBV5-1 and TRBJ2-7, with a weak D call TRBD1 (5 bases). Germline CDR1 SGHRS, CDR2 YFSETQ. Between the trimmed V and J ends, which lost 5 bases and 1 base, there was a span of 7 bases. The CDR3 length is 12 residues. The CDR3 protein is CASRTASYEQYF. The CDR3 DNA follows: TGCGCCAGCAGGACAGCGTCCTACGAGCAGTACTTC.

The CDR3, as DNA: TGTGCCAGCAGCTTACTAGCGGGGGGGCCCGTCACAGATACGCAGTATTTT. Translating it yields CASSLLAGGPVTDTQYF. The chain recombines TRBV7-9 with TRBJ2-3; 12 bases fit TRBD2. The CDR3 consists of 17 residues. V shed 2 bases, J shed 2 bases, and the junction held 5 bases outside the gene matches. The germline V gene has CDR1 SEHNR and CDR2 FQNEAQ (reference sequence).

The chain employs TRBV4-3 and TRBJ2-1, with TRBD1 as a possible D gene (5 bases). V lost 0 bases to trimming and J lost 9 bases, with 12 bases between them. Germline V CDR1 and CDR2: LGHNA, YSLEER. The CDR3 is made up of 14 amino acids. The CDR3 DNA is TGCGCCAGCAGCCAAGATAGGGGCTGGGGTGAGCAGTTCTTC. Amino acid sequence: CASSQDRGWGEQFF.

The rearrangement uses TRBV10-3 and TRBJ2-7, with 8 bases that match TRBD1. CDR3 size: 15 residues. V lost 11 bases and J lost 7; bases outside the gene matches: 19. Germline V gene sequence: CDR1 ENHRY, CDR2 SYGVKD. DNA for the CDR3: TGTGCCGTCCGGGACAGGTCTGGGCCTGATGAAGAGCAGTACTTC. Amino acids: CAVRDRSGPDEEQYF.

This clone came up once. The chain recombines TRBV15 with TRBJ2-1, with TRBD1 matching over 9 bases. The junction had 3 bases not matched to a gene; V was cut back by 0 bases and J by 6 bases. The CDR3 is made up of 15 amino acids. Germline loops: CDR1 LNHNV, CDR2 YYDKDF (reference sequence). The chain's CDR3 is CATSRDRTGVNEQFF. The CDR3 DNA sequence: TGTGCCACCAGCAGAGATCGGACAGGGGTCAATGAGCAGTTCTTC.

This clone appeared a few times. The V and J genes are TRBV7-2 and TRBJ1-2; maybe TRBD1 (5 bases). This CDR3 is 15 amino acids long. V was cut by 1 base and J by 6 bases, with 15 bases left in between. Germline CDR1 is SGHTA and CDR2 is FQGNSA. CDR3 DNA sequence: TGTGCCAGCAGCTTAGGGACCGGGGGAGTAGATGGCTACACCTTC. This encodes CASSLGTGGVDGYTF.

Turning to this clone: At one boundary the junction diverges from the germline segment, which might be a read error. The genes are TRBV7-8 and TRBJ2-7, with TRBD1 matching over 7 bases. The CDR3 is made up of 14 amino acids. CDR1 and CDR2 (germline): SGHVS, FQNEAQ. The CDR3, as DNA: TGTGTCAGCACCTCACGGACAGGCACCTACGAGCAGTACTTC. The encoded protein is CVSTSRTGTYEQYF.

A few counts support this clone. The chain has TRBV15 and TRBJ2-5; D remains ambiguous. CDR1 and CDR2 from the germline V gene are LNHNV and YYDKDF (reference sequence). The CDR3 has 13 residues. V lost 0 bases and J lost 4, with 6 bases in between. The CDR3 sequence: CATSRDQRETQYF. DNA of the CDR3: TGTGCCACCAGCAGAGATCAGCGAGAGACCCAGTACTTC.

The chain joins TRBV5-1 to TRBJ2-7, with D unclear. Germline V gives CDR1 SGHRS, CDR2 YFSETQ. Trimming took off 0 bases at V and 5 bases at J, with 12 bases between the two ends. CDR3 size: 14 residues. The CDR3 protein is CASSLAQAVDEQYF. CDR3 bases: TGCGCCAGCAGCTTGGCGCAGGCAGTGGACGAGCAGTACTTC.

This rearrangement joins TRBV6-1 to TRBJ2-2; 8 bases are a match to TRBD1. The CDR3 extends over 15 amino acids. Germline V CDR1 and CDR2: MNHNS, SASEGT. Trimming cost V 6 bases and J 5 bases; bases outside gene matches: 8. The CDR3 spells CASRPGQAGTGELFF. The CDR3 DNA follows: TGTGCCAGCAGACCGGGACAGGCGGGGACCGGGGAGCTGTTTTTT.

In DNA, the CDR3 is TGTGCCAGCAGCGTTACAGGGGGCCTAACCTCTGGAAACACCATATATTTT. Encoded protein: CASSVTGGLTSGNTIYF. The chain employs TRBV9 and TRBJ1-3, with 9 bases aligning to TRBD1. CDR3 length equals 17 residues. Germline trimming cut 2 bases from V and 0 bases from J; bases unmatched to any gene: 6. Germline CDR1 SGDLS, CDR2 YYNGEE.

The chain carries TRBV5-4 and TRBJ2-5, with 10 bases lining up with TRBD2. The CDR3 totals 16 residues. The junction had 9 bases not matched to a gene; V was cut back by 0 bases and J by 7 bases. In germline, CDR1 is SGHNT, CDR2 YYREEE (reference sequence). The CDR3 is CASSLAITSGVGTQYF. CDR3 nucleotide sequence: TGTGCCAGCAGCTTGGCGATTACTAGCGGGGTGGGGACCCAGTACTTC.

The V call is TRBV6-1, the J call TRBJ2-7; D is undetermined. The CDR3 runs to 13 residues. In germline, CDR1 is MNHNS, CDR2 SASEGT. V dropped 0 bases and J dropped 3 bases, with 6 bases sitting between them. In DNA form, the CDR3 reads TGTGCCAGCAGTGAAGCGCTACTCTACGAGCAGTACTTC. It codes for CASSEALLYEQYF.

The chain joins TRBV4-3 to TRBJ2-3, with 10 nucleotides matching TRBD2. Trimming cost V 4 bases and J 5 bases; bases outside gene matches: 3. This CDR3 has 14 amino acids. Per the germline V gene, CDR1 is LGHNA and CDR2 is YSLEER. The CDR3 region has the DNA TGCGCCAGCAGCCTAGCGGGGGGCCAAGATACGCAGTATTTT. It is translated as CASSLAGGQDTQYF.

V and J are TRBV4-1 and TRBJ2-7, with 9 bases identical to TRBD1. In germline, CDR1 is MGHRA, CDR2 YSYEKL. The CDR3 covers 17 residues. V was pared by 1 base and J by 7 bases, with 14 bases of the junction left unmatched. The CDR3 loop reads CASSQGAMGTGLLEQYF. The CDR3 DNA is TGCGCCAGCAGCCAAGGGGCCATGGGGACAGGGCTTTTAGAGCAGTACTTC.

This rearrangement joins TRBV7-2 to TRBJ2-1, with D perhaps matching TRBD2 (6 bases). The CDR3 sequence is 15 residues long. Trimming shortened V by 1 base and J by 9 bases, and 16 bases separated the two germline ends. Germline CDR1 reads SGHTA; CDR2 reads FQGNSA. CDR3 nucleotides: TGTGCCAGCAGCTTAGGTTATGTACGGGGGAGTGAGCAGTTCTTC. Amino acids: CASSLGYVRGSEQFF.

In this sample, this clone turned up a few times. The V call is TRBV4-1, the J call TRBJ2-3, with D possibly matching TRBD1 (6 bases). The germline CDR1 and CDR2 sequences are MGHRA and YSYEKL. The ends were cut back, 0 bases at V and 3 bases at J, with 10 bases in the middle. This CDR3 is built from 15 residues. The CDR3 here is CASSQEGRGTDTQYF. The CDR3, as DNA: TGCGCCAGCAGCCAAGAGGGCAGGGGAACAGATACGCAGTATTTT.

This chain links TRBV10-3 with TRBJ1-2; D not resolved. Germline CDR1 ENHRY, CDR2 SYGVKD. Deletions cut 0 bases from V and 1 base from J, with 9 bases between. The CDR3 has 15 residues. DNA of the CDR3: TGTGCCATCAGTGAGTCGGCGGATATTAACTATGGCTACACCTTC. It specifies CAISESADINYGYTF.

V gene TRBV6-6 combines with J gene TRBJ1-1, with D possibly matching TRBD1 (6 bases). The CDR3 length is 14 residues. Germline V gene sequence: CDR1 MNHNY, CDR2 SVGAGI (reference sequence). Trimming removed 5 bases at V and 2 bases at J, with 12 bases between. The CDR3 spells CASSPTGRNTEAFF. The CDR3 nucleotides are TGTGCCAGCAGTCCGACAGGACGAAACACTGAAGCTTTCTTT.

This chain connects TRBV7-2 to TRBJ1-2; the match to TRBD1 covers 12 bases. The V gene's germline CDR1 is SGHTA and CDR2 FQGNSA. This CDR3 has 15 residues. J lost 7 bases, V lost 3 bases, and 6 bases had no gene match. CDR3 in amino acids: CASSFRDRGLGGYTF. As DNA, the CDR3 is TGTGCCAGCAGCTTCCGGGACAGGGGGCTAGGTGGCTACACCTTC.